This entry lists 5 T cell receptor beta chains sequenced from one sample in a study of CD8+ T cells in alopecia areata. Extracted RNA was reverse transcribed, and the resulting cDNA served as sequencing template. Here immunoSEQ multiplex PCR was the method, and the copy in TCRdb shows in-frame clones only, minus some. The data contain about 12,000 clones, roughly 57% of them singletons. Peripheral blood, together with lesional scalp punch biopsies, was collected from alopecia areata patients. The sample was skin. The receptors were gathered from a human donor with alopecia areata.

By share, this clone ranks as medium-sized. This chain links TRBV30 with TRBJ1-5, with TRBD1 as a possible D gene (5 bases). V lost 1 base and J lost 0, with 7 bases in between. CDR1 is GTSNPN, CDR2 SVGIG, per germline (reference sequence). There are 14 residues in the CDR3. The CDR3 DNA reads TGTGCCTGGAGTGGCGACAGTAGCAATCAGCCCCAGCATTTT. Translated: CAWSGDSSNQPQHF.

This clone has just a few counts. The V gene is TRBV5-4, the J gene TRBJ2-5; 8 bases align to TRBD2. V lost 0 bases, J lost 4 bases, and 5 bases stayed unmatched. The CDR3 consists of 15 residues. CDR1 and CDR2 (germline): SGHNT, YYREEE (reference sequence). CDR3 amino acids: CASSLGLAGGETQYF. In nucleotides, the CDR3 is TGTGCCAGCAGCTTGGGACTGGCGGGAGGAGAGACCCAGTACTTC.

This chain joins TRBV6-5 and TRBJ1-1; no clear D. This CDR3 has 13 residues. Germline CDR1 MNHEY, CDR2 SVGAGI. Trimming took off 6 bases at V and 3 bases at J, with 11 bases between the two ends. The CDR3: CASSLEAYTEAFF. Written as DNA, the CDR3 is TGTGCCAGCAGCCTAGAGGCGTACACTGAAGCTTTCTTT.

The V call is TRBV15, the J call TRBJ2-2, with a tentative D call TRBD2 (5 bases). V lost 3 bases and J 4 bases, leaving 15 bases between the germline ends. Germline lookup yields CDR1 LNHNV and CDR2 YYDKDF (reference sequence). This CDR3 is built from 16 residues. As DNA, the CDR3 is TGTGCCACCAGCAGTGCCCTGGACTGGGGCACCGGGGAGCTGTTTTTT. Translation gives CATSSALDWGTGELFF.

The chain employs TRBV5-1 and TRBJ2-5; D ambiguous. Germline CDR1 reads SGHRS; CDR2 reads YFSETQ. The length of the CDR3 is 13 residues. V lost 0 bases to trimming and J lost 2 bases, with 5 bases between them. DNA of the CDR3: TGCGCCAGCAGCTTGGAAGTACAAGAGACCCAGTACTTC. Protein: CASSLEVQETQYF.